These T cell receptor beta chains were read from a single sample in a study of graft-versus-host responses after intestinal transplantation. For these receptors, no antigen is known. Measured with immunoSEQ multiplex PCR; TCRdb has only the in-frame clones, and not every one. The sample records roughly 100,000 clones, around 93% being singletons. The sample here was unstimulated CD8+ T cells sorted from spleen or lymph node cells, taken before transplant. The source is a human donor who was the organ donor for an intestinal transplant. The CDR3 runs from the conserved cysteine through the conserved F or W. D genes are given only for firm matches. Clone size, where shown, is once, few, many, or a class for clones that have expanded.

-	TRBJ2-3	-	TRBV14	TGTGCCAGCAGTTCTACAGATACGCAGTATTTT	CASSSTDTQYF
-	TRBJ2-1	TRBD1	TRBV6-5	TGTGCCTTGGGACAGGCGGGCGTAAGCGAGCAGTTCTTC	CALGQAGVSEQFF
once	TRBJ1-1	-	TRBV27	TGTGCCAGCAGTTTACTAGGCGGGGACACTGAAGCTTTCTTT	CASSLLGGDTEAFF
-	TRBJ2-3	-	TRBV7-9	TGTGCCAGCAGCTTACAGCAGTATTTT	CASSLQQYF
-	TRBJ2-7	TRBD2	TRBV27	TGTGCCAGCAGCACTAGCGCTTACGAGCAGTACTTC	CASSTSAYEQYF
-	TRBJ2-7	TRBD2	TRBV16	TGTGCCAGCAGCCAACCCCGGACTAGCGGGTACGAGCAGTACTTC	CASSQPRTSGYEQYF
-	TRBJ1-3	-	TRBV9	TGTGCCAGCAGCCCCAACCGGGACAACTCTGGAAACACCATATATTTT	CASSPNRDNSGNTIYF
-	TRBJ2-5	TRBD1	TRBV15	TGTGCCACCAGCACCGGGACAGGGATTCAAGAGACCCAGTACTTC	CATSTGTGIQETQYF
-	TRBJ1-5	-	TRBV15	TGTGCCACCAGCAGAGAGGCCAGCAATCAGCCCCAGCATTTT	CATSREASNQPQHF
-	TRBJ2-7	-	TRBV4-1	TGCGCCAGCAGCCAAGGGACTGGGCCCTACGAGCAGTACTTC	CASSQGTGPYEQYF
-	TRBJ2-1	-	TRBV7-9	TGTGCCAGCAGCGGGGACACGGAGTACTACAATGAGCAGTTCTTC	CASSGDTEYYNEQFF
-	TRBJ2-5	-	TRBV5-1	TGCGCCAGCAAAAGATGGGCAGCAAAACAAGAGACCCAGTACTTC	CASKRWAAKQETQYF
-	TRBJ2-2	TRBD2	TRBV7-9	TGTGCCAGCAGCTCCCAGCGGGATGGTCCCGGGGAGCTGTTTTTT	CASSSQRDGPGELFF
-	TRBJ2-7	-	TRBV6-5	TGTGCCAGCGGTATCGGTAGCTACGAGCAGTACTTC	CASGIGSYEQYF
-	TRBJ2-7	TRBD2	TRBV28	TGTGCCAGCAGTCCCGGGACTAGCGGGTACGAGCAGTACTTC	CASSPGTSGYEQYF
-	TRBJ1-1	-	TRBV28	TGTGCCAGCCAAGGTGTCCCCAAAATGAGGACTGAAGCTTTCTTT	CASQGVPKMRTEAFF
-	TRBJ2-7	TRBD2	TRBV5-1	TGCGCCAGCAGCTGGGCGAGTAGCGGGGGCTCCTACGAGCAGTACTTC	CASSWASSGGSYEQYF
-	TRBJ1-2	-	TRBV6-5	TGTGCCAGCAGTTACGGCAGCGCATCCGGCTACACCTTC	CASSYGSASGYTF
-	TRBJ1-2	TRBD1	TRBV6-1	TGTGCCAGCCAAACAGGGGGCGTGTTGCATGGCTACACCTTC	CASQTGGVLHGYTF
-	TRBJ2-7	-	TRBV10-3	TGTGCCATCAGTGTGGGGAGCTCCTACGAGCAGTACTTC	CAISVGSSYEQYF
-	TRBJ2-7	-	TRBV19	TGTGCCAGTAGTCCGACAACTTCGAGCTCCTACGAGCAGTACTTC	CASSPTTSSSYEQYF
-	TRBJ1-5	TRBD1	TRBV7-9	TGTGCCAGCAGCTTGACAGGGAGCAATCAGCCCCAGCATTTT	CASSLTGSNQPQHF
-	TRBJ2-2	TRBD2	TRBV30	TGTGCCTGGACCGGGACTAGCGACACCGGGGAGCTGTTTTTT	CAWTGTSDTGELFF
-	TRBJ2-1	-	TRBV13	TGTGCCAGCAGCGGAAGAATCAGAGGGTCCTACAATGAGCAGTTCTTC	CASSGRIRGSYNEQFF
-	TRBJ1-2	-	TRBV6-1	TGTGCCAGCAGTGACCTCCCCTCCTATGGCTACACCTTC	CASSDLPSYGYTF
-	TRBJ2-7	TRBD2	TRBV25-1	TGTGCCAGCACCCCTAGCGGATTCTACGAGCAGTACTTC	CASTPSGFYEQYF
-	TRBJ2-7	-	TRBV2	TGTGCCAGCAGTGAGTCTTCCGCACTCGAGCAGTACTTC	CASSESSALEQYF
-	TRBJ2-1	-	TRBV2	TGTGCCAGCCACGAGCGGACCACGGTATTGGTCAATGAGCAGTTCTTC	CASHERTTVLVNEQFF
-	TRBJ1-3	TRBD1	TRBV4-1	TGCGCCAGCAGCCAGGACAGGGGAACTGGAAACACCATATATTTT	CASSQDRGTGNTIYF
-	TRBJ1-4	-	TRBV6-1	TGTGCCAGCAGTGGGGGAGGCTCAACTAATGAAAAACTGTTTTTT	CASSGGGSTNEKLFF
-	TRBJ1-1	-	TRBV15	TGTGCCACCAGCATTCTTGAGGGATGGAACACTGAAGCTTTCTTT	CATSILEGWNTEAFF
-	TRBJ2-1	TRBD2	TRBV27	TGTGCCAGCAGTTCGGTAGCGGGGGGGCCCAATGAGCAGTTCTTC	CASSSVAGGPNEQFF
-	TRBJ2-1	-	TRBV27	TGTGCCAGCAGGGGTACTAGGAACTCCTACAATGAGCAGTTCTTC	CASRGTRNSYNEQFF
-	TRBJ2-1	TRBD2	TRBV2	TGTGCCAGCAGCCCATCACTAGCGGGAGCCTACAATGAGCAGTTCTTC	CASSPSLAGAYNEQFF
-	TRBJ1-5	-	TRBV6-1	TGTGCCAGCAGTGACCCGGGGGAAAGCAATCAGCCCCAGCATTTT	CASSDPGESNQPQHF
-	TRBJ2-6	-	TRBV21-1	TGTGCCAGCAGCAAAGGATGGGCTCGACATGGACAGTCCTACTCTGGGGCCAACGTCCTGACTTTC	CASSKGWARHGQSYSGANVLTF
-	TRBJ2-7	-	TRBV11-2	TGTGCCAGCAGCTACCAGGGGTTCAACGAGCAGTACTTC	CASSYQGFNEQYF
-	TRBJ1-5	-	TRBV28	TGTGCCAGCAAGCAAGCGGGCAATCAGCCCCAGCATTTT	CASKQAGNQPQHF
-	TRBJ2-1	TRBD2	TRBV10-1	TGCGCCAGCAGCGCCGCTAGCGGGGGTTACAATGAGCAGTTCTTC	CASSAASGGYNEQFF
-	TRBJ1-2	TRBD1	TRBV7-6	TGTGCCAGCAGCTTAGAAGGGACAGGGGGCCCTAACTATGGCTACACCTTC	CASSLEGTGGPNYGYTF
-	TRBJ2-7	-	TRBV29-1	TGCAGCGTTGAAGCGTACAGGGAACAGTACTTC	CSVEAYREQYF
-	TRBJ2-2	-	TRBV2	TGTGCCAGCAGCGAAGACCGGGGGACTTACACCGGGGAGCTGTTTTTT	CASSEDRGTYTGELFF
-	TRBJ2-3	TRBD2	TRBV6-5	TGTGCCAGCACTTTAAGCGGGAGGAACACAGATACGCAGTATTTT	CASTLSGRNTDTQYF
-	TRBJ1-5	-	TRBV6-1	TGTGCCAGCAGTTCGGGTGCTGGTGATCAGCCCCAGCATTTT	CASSSGAGDQPQHF
-	TRBJ2-5	TRBD2	TRBV13	TGTGCCAGCAGCCCCTGGACTAGCGGGGAGACCCAGTACTTC	CASSPWTSGETQYF
-	TRBJ2-7	TRBD1	TRBV19	TGTGCCAGTAGTATAGGGCAGGGGGCCGCCTACGAGCAGTACTTC	CASSIGQGAAYEQYF
-	TRBJ2-5	TRBD1	TRBV5-1	TGCGCCAGCAGCTTGTCAGGGACAGAGCAGTACTTC	CASSLSGTEQYF
once	TRBJ2-7	TRBD2	TRBV5-1	TGCGCCAGCAGCAAGGGACTAGCGGGAGCGTCGTACGAGCAGTACTTC	CASSKGLAGASYEQYF
-	TRBJ2-7	TRBD2	TRBV5-4	TGTGCCAGCAGCCGGCGAGCGGGAGCCGAGCAGTACTTC	CASSRRAGAEQYF
-	TRBJ2-7	-	TRBV23-1	TGCGCCAGCAGTCCGAAGATCACTAGCTTGGACCTCTACGAGCAGTACTTC	CASSPKITSLDLYEQYF
-	TRBJ2-7	-	TRBV5-6	TGTGCCAGCAGCCTGGTTCGCGTGGGGCGCCTGGGCTACGAGCAGTACTTC	CASSLVRVGRLGYEQYF
-	TRBJ1-1	-	TRBV11-2	TGTGCCAGCAGCTTAGGGAGGGGAGGGAACACTGAAGCTTTCTTT	CASSLGRGGNTEAFF
once	TRBJ2-3	-	TRBV11-3	TGTGCCAGCAGCTTAGGGTACGGGGGACCGGTATCCACAGATACGCAGTATTTT	CASSLGYGGPVSTDTQYF
-	TRBJ2-1	TRBD2	TRBV7-3	TGTGCCAGCAGCTTATCCGGGACTAGCTCCCACAATGAGCAGTTCTTC	CASSLSGTSSHNEQFF
-	TRBJ2-5	-	TRBV2	TGTGCCAGCAGTGAATTACCTAGGACACGAGAGACCCAGTACTTC	CASSELPRTRETQYF
-	TRBJ2-1	-	TRBV28	TGTGCCAGCACTTCTGAGGTTAGCTCCTACAATGAGCAGTTCTTC	CASTSEVSSYNEQFF
-	TRBJ2-1	-	TRBV7-9	TGTGCCAGCAGCTTAGCGGTGGGGGCGGGACTACTGGACAATGAGCAGTTCTTC	CASSLAVGAGLLDNEQFF
-	TRBJ2-7	-	TRBV6-5	TGTGCCAGCAGTGAAGCCTCCCCCTACGAGCAGTACTTC	CASSEASPYEQYF
-	TRBJ1-2	-	TRBV27	TGTGCCAGCAGTTTGGGAGCCTCGTCTCCCTATGGCTACACCTTC	CASSLGASSPYGYTF
once	TRBJ2-7	TRBD2	TRBV5-1	TGCGCCAGCAGCCCCATTGTTAGCGGGGACTCCTACGAGCAGTACTTC	CASSPIVSGDSYEQYF